A selection of T cell receptor beta chains follows, all from one sample in a study of shared clonotypes between healthy human individuals. TCRdb's table, derived via immunoSEQ multiplex PCR, lists solely in-frame clones and lacks some. Altogether roughly 2.6 million clones are present, 85% to 95% being singletons, with the ten largest covering over 0.12%. The sequenced sample was naive CD4+ T cells sorted from blood. The receptor source for this set is a man aged 18 to 30 in good health. The CDR3 runs from the conserved cysteine through the conserved F or W. D genes are given only for firm matches. Size is omitted from some rows. Given values are once, few, many or a class for expanded clones.

clone_size: -
d_call: TRBD1
v_call: TRBV11-2
j_call: TRBJ1-1
cdr3_aa: CASSSGQGETEAFF
cdr3_nt: TGTGCCAGCAGCTCAGGACAGGGAGAAACTGAAGCTTTCTTT

clone_size: -
d_call: -
v_call: TRBV19
j_call: TRBJ1-3
cdr3_aa: CASSKTTSGNTIYF
cdr3_nt: TGTGCCAGTAGTAAAACAACCTCTGGAAACACCATATATTTT

clone_size: -
d_call: TRBD2
v_call: TRBV5-7
j_call: TRBJ2-7
cdr3_aa: CASMTSQHEQYF
cdr3_nt: TGTGCCAGCATGACTAGCCAGCACGAGCAGTACTTC

clone_size: -
d_call: TRBD1
v_call: TRBV5-4
j_call: TRBJ1-1
cdr3_aa: CASSWGQGTEAFF
cdr3_nt: TGTGCCAGCAGCTGGGGACAGGGCACTGAAGCTTTCTTT

clone_size: -
d_call: -
v_call: TRBV5-1
j_call: TRBJ2-7
cdr3_aa: CASSWGRIGEGEQYF
cdr3_nt: TGCGCCAGCAGCTGGGGGCGGATCGGGGAGGGCGAGCAGTACTTC

clone_size: -
d_call: -
v_call: TRBV11-2
j_call: TRBJ1-4
cdr3_aa: CASSLLGQGEKLFF
cdr3_nt: TGTGCCAGCAGCTTATTGGGCCAAGGGGAAAAACTGTTTTTT

clone_size: few
d_call: -
v_call: TRBV18
j_call: TRBJ1-2
cdr3_aa: CASSVGHSNYGYTF
cdr3_nt: TGTGCCAGCTCAGTCGGACACAGCAACTATGGCTACACCTTC

clone_size: -
d_call: -
v_call: TRBV5-6
j_call: TRBJ2-1
cdr3_aa: CASSLPAGKVYNEQFF
cdr3_nt: TGTGCCAGCAGCTTGCCGGCGGGAAAAGTCTACAATGAGCAGTTCTTC

clone_size: -
d_call: TRBD2
v_call: TRBV5-1
j_call: TRBJ2-7
cdr3_aa: CASSYGTSGSPYEQYF
cdr3_nt: TGCGCCAGCAGCTACGGGACTAGCGGGTCCCCCTACGAGCAGTACTTC

clone_size: -
d_call: -
v_call: TRBV18
j_call: TRBJ2-7
cdr3_aa: CASSPLQTANEQYF
cdr3_nt: TGTGCCAGCTCACCACTTCAGACAGCCAACGAGCAGTACTTC

clone_size: -
d_call: TRBD1
v_call: TRBV2
j_call: TRBJ2-5
cdr3_aa: CASSGQGKGEATQYF
cdr3_nt: TGTGCCAGCAGTGGACAGGGGAAGGGTGAAGCGACCCAGTACTTC

clone_size: -
d_call: TRBD2
v_call: TRBV2
j_call: TRBJ2-7
cdr3_aa: CASNLGLAGGTEQYF
cdr3_nt: TGTGCCAGCAACCTGGGACTAGCGGGAGGAACCGAGCAGTACTTC

clone_size: -
d_call: -
v_call: TRBV9
j_call: TRBJ1-1
cdr3_aa: CASSVGSSQGNTEAFF
cdr3_nt: TGTGCCAGCAGCGTAGGCTCTTCTCAGGGGAACACTGAAGCTTTCTTT

clone_size: -
d_call: TRBD1
v_call: TRBV6-6
j_call: TRBJ1-4
cdr3_aa: CASSGTDATNEKLFF
cdr3_nt: TGTGCCAGCAGCGGGACAGATGCAACTAATGAAAAACTGTTTTTT

clone_size: -
d_call: -
v_call: TRBV10-3
j_call: TRBJ1-5
cdr3_aa: CATKNRDQPQHF
cdr3_nt: TGTGCCACCAAAAACAGGGACCAGCCCCAGCATTTT

clone_size: -
d_call: TRBD1
v_call: TRBV5-8
j_call: TRBJ2-7
cdr3_aa: CASSFGQGGVEQYF
cdr3_nt: TGTGCCAGCAGCTTCGGACAGGGCGGAGTGGAACAGTACTTC

clone_size: few
d_call: -
v_call: TRBV29-1
j_call: TRBJ1-1
cdr3_aa: CSVERGVKGTEAFF
cdr3_nt: TGCAGCGTTGAAAGGGGGGTTAAAGGCACTGAAGCTTTCTTT

clone_size: few
d_call: -
v_call: TRBV18
j_call: TRBJ1-6
cdr3_aa: CASSPLPTNSPLHF
cdr3_nt: TGTGCCAGCTCACCATTACCAACCAATTCACCCCTCCACTTT

clone_size: -
d_call: -
v_call: TRBV28
j_call: TRBJ1-1
cdr3_aa: CASSASNTEAFF
cdr3_nt: TGTGCCAGCAGTGCCTCGAACACTGAAGCTTTCTTT

clone_size: few
d_call: -
v_call: TRBV18
j_call: TRBJ1-1
cdr3_aa: CASSPPWSTEAFF
cdr3_nt: TGTGCCAGCTCACCACCGTGGAGCACTGAAGCTTTCTTT

clone_size: -
d_call: -
v_call: TRBV30
j_call: TRBJ2-5
cdr3_aa: CAWSGRLGTQYF
cdr3_nt: TGTGCCTGGAGTGGTCGGCTCGGGACCCAGTACTTC

clone_size: -
d_call: -
v_call: TRBV6-5
j_call: TRBJ2-3
cdr3_aa: CASSYGRVSTDTQYF
cdr3_nt: TGTGCCAGCAGTTACGGCAGAGTTAGCACAGATACGCAGTATTTT

clone_size: -
d_call: -
v_call: TRBV19
j_call: TRBJ2-3
cdr3_aa: CASSPGAVDTQYF
cdr3_nt: TGTGCCAGTAGTCCGGGAGCGGTAGATACGCAGTATTTT

clone_size: -
d_call: -
v_call: TRBV18
j_call: TRBJ1-1
cdr3_aa: CASSPTTGNTEAFF
cdr3_nt: TGTGCCAGCTCACCTACGACAGGGAACACTGAAGCTTTCTTT

clone_size: -
d_call: TRBD2
v_call: TRBV18
j_call: TRBJ2-5
cdr3_aa: CASSPGRLETQYF
cdr3_nt: TGTGCCAGCTCACCCGGGAGGTTGGAGACCCAGTACTTC

clone_size: -
d_call: -
v_call: TRBV10-3
j_call: TRBJ2-3
cdr3_aa: CAISADPGTAVDTQYF
cdr3_nt: TGTGCCATCAGTGCGGACCCAGGGACGGCCGTAGATACGCAGTATTTT

clone_size: -
d_call: -
v_call: TRBV19
j_call: TRBJ2-7
cdr3_aa: CATTRETGEQYF
cdr3_nt: TGTGCCACCACCAGGGAGACCGGGGAGCAGTACTTC

clone_size: -
d_call: TRBD1
v_call: TRBV7-6
j_call: TRBJ2-7
cdr3_aa: CASSLGGQGLGEQYF
cdr3_nt: TGTGCCAGCAGCTTAGGGGGACAGGGGCTGGGAGAGCAGTACTTC

clone_size: -
d_call: TRBD2
v_call: TRBV6-5
j_call: TRBJ2-7
cdr3_aa: CASSYGAGGDSYEQYF
cdr3_nt: TGTGCCAGCAGTTATGGCGCGGGGGGTGACTCCTACGAGCAGTACTTC

clone_size: many
d_call: -
v_call: TRBV5-4
j_call: TRBJ1-4
cdr3_aa: CASSKAGTTNEKLFF
cdr3_nt: TGTGCCAGCAGCAAAGCAGGGACAACTAATGAAAAACTGTTTTTT

clone_size: -
d_call: TRBD2
v_call: TRBV6-1
j_call: TRBJ2-2
cdr3_aa: CASSEKRGAGPLMNTGELFF
cdr3_nt: TGTGCCAGCAGTGAAAAGCGGGGGGCAGGGCCACTCATGAACACCGGGGAGCTGTTTTTT

clone_size: -
d_call: TRBD1
v_call: TRBV19
j_call: TRBJ1-6
cdr3_aa: CASSIHQQGGNSPLHF
cdr3_nt: TGTGCCAGTAGTATCCACCAACAGGGGGGTAATTCACCCCTCCACTTT

clone_size: once
d_call: TRBD1
v_call: TRBV7-6
j_call: TRBJ2-7
cdr3_aa: CASSLRTGAVYEQYF
cdr3_nt: TGTGCCAGCAGCTTACGGACAGGGGCGGTGTACGAGCAGTACTTC

clone_size: -
d_call: -
v_call: TRBV10-3
j_call: TRBJ1-2
cdr3_aa: CAISDFRGGYTF
cdr3_nt: TGTGCCATCAGTGATTTCCGGGGTGGCTACACCTTC

clone_size: -
d_call: -
v_call: TRBV7-2
j_call: TRBJ2-5
cdr3_aa: CASSLGRVETQYF
cdr3_nt: TGTGCCAGCAGCTTAGGGAGAGTGGAGACCCAGTACTTC

clone_size: -
d_call: TRBD2
v_call: TRBV11-3
j_call: TRBJ2-5
cdr3_aa: CASSLGPTAGEETQYF
cdr3_nt: TGTGCCAGCAGCTTAGGCCCCACGGCGGGAGAAGAGACCCAGTACTTC

clone_size: -
d_call: TRBD1
v_call: TRBV4-1
j_call: TRBJ1-2
cdr3_aa: CASTAQRGPNYGYTF
cdr3_nt: TGCGCCAGCACGGCGCAAAGGGGGCCGAACTATGGCTACACCTTC

clone_size: -
d_call: -
v_call: TRBV30
j_call: TRBJ1-6
cdr3_aa: CAWSAANEWLSNSPLHF
cdr3_nt: TGTGCCTGGAGCGCAGCCAACGAGTGGTTATCTAATTCACCCCTCCACTTT

clone_size: -
d_call: -
v_call: TRBV5-1
j_call: TRBJ2-7
cdr3_aa: CASSLQGPHEQYF
cdr3_nt: TGCGCCAGCAGCTTACAGGGTCCCCACGAGCAGTACTTC

clone_size: -
d_call: -
v_call: TRBV7-2
j_call: TRBJ1-3
cdr3_aa: CASSLNPGIAGNTIYF
cdr3_nt: TGTGCCAGCAGCTTAAATCCGGGGATTGCCGGAAACACCATATATTTT

clone_size: -
d_call: -
v_call: TRBV6-1
j_call: TRBJ2-7
cdr3_aa: CASSERFGSYEQYF
cdr3_nt: TGTGCCAGCAGTGAAAGGTTCGGCTCCTACGAGCAGTACTTC

clone_size: once
d_call: -
v_call: TRBV5-1
j_call: TRBJ1-1
cdr3_aa: CASSLFGYNTEAFF
cdr3_nt: TGCGCCAGCAGCTTGTTCGGATACAACACTGAAGCTTTCTTT

clone_size: once
d_call: TRBD2
v_call: TRBV2
j_call: TRBJ2-3
cdr3_aa: CASTRGSGADTQYF
cdr3_nt: TGTGCCAGCACCAGAGGGAGCGGGGCGGACACGCAGTATTTT

clone_size: -
d_call: TRBD2
v_call: TRBV10-3
j_call: TRBJ2-7
cdr3_aa: CAIGGGSYEQYF
cdr3_nt: TGTGCCATCGGGGGGGGTTCCTACGAGCAGTACTTC

clone_size: -
d_call: -
v_call: TRBV7-9
j_call: TRBJ1-2
cdr3_aa: CASPSKGGNYGYTF
cdr3_nt: TGTGCCAGCCCTAGTAAGGGGGGTAACTATGGCTACACCTTC

clone_size: -
d_call: TRBD2
v_call: TRBV2
j_call: TRBJ2-5
cdr3_aa: CASTPGLAGRETQYF
cdr3_nt: TGTGCCAGTACTCCGGGACTAGCGGGAAGAGAGACCCAGTACTTC

clone_size: once
d_call: -
v_call: TRBV27
j_call: TRBJ1-1
cdr3_aa: CASSGPFYTEAFF
cdr3_nt: TGTGCCAGCAGTGGGCCATTCTACACTGAAGCTTTCTTT

clone_size: -
d_call: TRBD2
v_call: TRBV27
j_call: TRBJ2-5
cdr3_aa: CASSLSWASGQETQYF
cdr3_nt: TGTGCCAGCAGTTTATCGTGGGCTAGCGGGCAAGAGACCCAGTACTTC

clone_size: -
d_call: -
v_call: TRBV5-4
j_call: TRBJ2-5
cdr3_aa: CASSLLIAAEIQETQYF
cdr3_nt: TGTGCCAGCAGCCTTTTAATCGCCGCGGAAATCCAAGAGACCCAGTACTTC

clone_size: -
d_call: -
v_call: TRBV5-8
j_call: TRBJ2-5
cdr3_aa: CASPLGRRQETQYF
cdr3_nt: TGTGCCAGTCCGCTGGGAAGGAGACAAGAGACCCAGTACTTC

clone_size: -
d_call: -
v_call: TRBV6-6
j_call: TRBJ2-1
cdr3_aa: CASSYLLGSSYNEQFF
cdr3_nt: TGTGCCAGCAGTTATCTACTCGGAAGCTCCTACAATGAGCAGTTCTTC

clone_size: -
d_call: -
v_call: TRBV11-2
j_call: TRBJ2-7
cdr3_aa: CASSLGTVSYEQYF
cdr3_nt: TGTGCCAGCAGCTTAGGGACGGTCTCCTACGAGCAGTACTTC

clone_size: -
d_call: TRBD1
v_call: TRBV5-3
j_call: TRBJ2-1
cdr3_aa: CARSQWTGGNEQFF
cdr3_nt: TGTGCCAGAAGCCAATGGACAGGGGGCAATGAGCAGTTCTTC